This T cell receptor (beta chain) derives from a study of memory CD4+ T cells and cytomegalovirus serostatus. Study in general: Donors were healthy Belgian adults, several CMV seropositive and approximately 23 seronegative. Study-wide points: Suggested: most of the CMV-linked TCR signature lies in CD4+ memory cells. Of 164 reported CMV TCRbeta sequences, some 70 were found in memory CD4+ repertoires.

The assay was immunoSEQ multiplex PCR, and TCRdb's table has in-frame clones only and misses some. The sample records about 60,000 clones, 70% to 80% being singletons. Single viable CD3+CD4+CD8-CD45RO+ cells were sorted as the memory CD4+ T cells. Of note for this clone: The antigen remains unidentified.

Germline V CDR1 and CDR2: MDHEN, SYDVKM. CDR3 length equals 13 residues. Trimming removed 11 bases from V and 3 bases from J, with 17 bases in between. The receptor was derived from an adult in good health and CMV-seropositive. This chain connects TRBV28 to TRBJ2-7, with a weak D call TRBD2 (6 bases). Sequencing input: memory CD4+ T cells from blood. For the CDR3, the DNA is TGTGCCTGCACGGGAGCTCTCATCTACGAGCAGTACTTC. This translates into CACTGALIYEQYF.